This TCR beta chain emerged from a study of control samples from healthy donors and cancer patients. Germline V gene sequence: CDR1 MDHEN, CDR2 SYDVKM. The CDR3 is made up of 13 amino acids. Trimming at V came to 6 bases and at J to 11 bases, leaving 10 bases not matched to a gene. Sequencing was performed with immunoSEQ multiplex PCR; in TCRdb, only in-frame clones are kept and a portion is missing. The data hold roughly 95,000 clones, with 70% to 90% observed a single time. The source is a man aged 25 to 45 in good health. The sequenced sample was blood. The chain recombines TRBV28 with TRBJ1-5; 7 bases map to TRBD1. The CDR3 sequence: CASRFTIDRAQHF. CDR3 coding DNA: TGTGCCAGCAGATTTACTATTGACAGGGCCCAGCATTTT.